The clone carrying this T cell receptor beta chain was observed a single time. This sample is part of a study of OX40 agonist ivuxolimab in advanced cancers. Libraries were prepared by immunoSEQ multiplex PCR; TCRdb keeps only in-frame clonotypes and omits some of them. The sample lists roughly 60,000 clones; about 86% were seen once. The germline gives CDR1 LGHNA, CDR2 YNFKEQ. V shed 1 base, J shed 1 base, and the junction held 6 bases outside the gene matches. The CDR3 sequence is 19 residues long. Sequencing was performed on CD4+ or CD8+ T cells sorted from blood, taken in a trial of the OX40 agonist ivuxolimab. The TCR comes from an adult with an advanced solid tumor such as melanoma, head and neck, liver or kidney cancer. The chain uses TRBV4-2 and TRBJ2-2, with 13 bases that match TRBD2. This CDR3 is CASSQAKGLAGKNTGELFF. The CDR3 DNA sequence: TGTGCCAGCAGCCAAGCCAAGGGACTAGCGGGGAAGAACACCGGGGAGCTGTTTTTT.